This is a list of T cell receptor beta chains from one sample in a study of CD8 T cells in ankylosing spondylitis. From the 5' RACE reads, TCRdb called clonotypes with MiXCR, one entry per CDR3 protein. The sample holds some 150,000 distinct CDR3 sequences, approximately 44% seen once. The source material was synovial fluid, either unsorted or a sorted T cell fraction (not recorded which). The receptors originated from a male donor with ankylosing spondylitis. The CDR3 runs from the conserved cysteine through the conserved F or W. A D gene is named only where the DNA matches it firmly. Clone size, where shown, is once, few, many, or a class for clones that have expanded.

TRBJ1-5	TRBV5-1	18	TRBD1	-	TGCGCCAGCAGCTTAACGACAGGGCGGAGTATCTGTAATCAGCCCCAGCATTTT	CASSLTTGRSICNQPQHF
TRBJ2-7	TRBV28	13	TRBD1	-	TGTGCCAGCAGTTTTCAGGGGGTCTACGAGCAGTACTTC	CASSFQGVYEQYF
TRBJ2-5	TRBV7-8	17	TRBD2	few	TGTGCCAGCAGCTTACTGCTAGCGGGAGGATTCCAAGAGACCCAGTACTTC	CASSLLLAGGFQETQYF
TRBJ1-4	TRBV7-9	16	-	-	TGTGCCAGCAGCTCTATAGGCCTAGCAACTAATGAAAAACTGTTTTTT	CASSSIGLATNEKLFF
TRBJ2-1	TRBV13	16	TRBD2	-	TGTGCCAGCAGCTCCTTAGCGGGGGGTCCCTACAATGAGCAGTTCTTC	CASSSLAGGPYNEQFF
TRBJ2-5	TRBV2	16	TRBD2	few	TGTGCCAGCAGTGAAGACGAGACGGGGGGAGAAGAGACCCAGTACTTC	CASSEDETGGEETQYF
TRBJ2-4	TRBV4-3	15	-	few	TGCGCCAGCAGCCAAGACGCAGGGGAGGAAAACATTCAGTACTTC	CASSQDAGEENIQYF
TRBJ2-2	TRBV11-2	16	TRBD2	few	TGTGCCAGCAGTTATGGACTAGCGGAGAACACCGGGGAGCTGTTTTTT	CASSYGLAENTGELFF
TRBJ2-7	TRBV28	13	-	few	TGTGCCAGCAGTTCCGAGGGCCCCTACGAGCAGTACTTC	CASSSEGPYEQYF
TRBJ2-7	TRBV19	14	-	few	TGTGCCAGTAGACACATATACGAAGTTATCAAGCGGTACTTC	CASRHIYEVIKRYF
TRBJ1-1	TRBV20-1	15	-	many	TGCAGTGCTAGTGACAGCGGGGATGGTACCACTGAAGCTTTCTTT	CSASDSGDGTTEAFF
TRBJ2-3	TRBV12-3/TRBV12-4	14	-	few	TGTGCCAGCAGGAAAGCGGGCCTCACAGATACGCAGTATTTT	CASRKAGLTDTQYF
TRBJ1-5	TRBV4-1	16	-	-	TGCGCCAGCAGCCAACGATCGTATTATAGCAATCAGCCCCAGCATTTT	CASSQRSYYSNQPQHF
TRBJ1-2	TRBV4-1	14	-	once	TGCGCCAGCAGCCAAGAGGGCGGCTTCTATGGCTACACCTTC	CASSQEGGFYGYTF
TRBJ2-2	TRBV12-3/TRBV12-4	17	-	once	TGTGCCAGCAGTCCTAGGGGGGGCCTCAAGGGGACCGGGGAGCTGTTTTTT	CASSPRGGLKGTGELFF
TRBJ2-7	TRBV28	15	TRBD2	few	TGTGCCAGCAGGGCTAGCGGGAGGGTTTACTACGAGCAGTACTTC	CASRASGRVYYEQYF
TRBJ2-7	TRBV3-1	17	TRBD1	-	TGTGCCAGCAGCCAAGAGGGGGCCCCGACAGGGGGCTACGAGCAGTACTTC	CASSQEGAPTGGYEQYF
TRBJ2-1	TRBV24-1	13	-	few	TGTGCCACCAGTACCCCTGGACACAATGAGCAGTTCTTC	CATSTPGHNEQFF
TRBJ1-1	TRBV4-2	13	-	few	TGTGCCAGCAGCTCCTGGGGGGACACTGAAGCTTTCTTT	CASSSWGDTEAFF
TRBJ1-4	TRBV4-1	15	-	-	TGCGCCAGCAGCCACCGGGGCTTGGGGGATGAAAAACTGTTTTTT	CASSHRGLGDEKLFF
TRBJ2-2	TRBV4-1	16	TRBD1	once	TGCGCCAGCAGCCTATGGACAGGCCGAACAGGCGGGGAGCTGTTTTTT	CASSLWTGRTGGELFF
TRBJ1-1	TRBV10-3	13	-	few	TGTGCCATCAAAAAGGGCCCTGGCACTGAAGCTTTCTTT	CAIKKGPGTEAFF
TRBJ1-1	TRBV27	15	-	-	TGTGCCAGCAGTTTGGTGGGGCCGATGAACACTGAAGCTTTCTTT	CASSLVGPMNTEAFF
TRBJ1-1	TRBV6-5	16	-	few	TGTGCCAGCAGTTACTTAGTGGCAGGGATGCACACTGAAGCTTTCTTT	CASSYLVAGMHTEAFF
TRBJ1-1	TRBV24-1	14	-	-	TGTGCCACCAGTGAAAAACAGTTACGGACTGAAGCTTTCTTT	CATSEKQLRTEAFF
TRBJ1-4	TRBV19	17	-	-	TGTGCCAGTAGTACCTCGTTGTATATAGGAACGAATGAAAAACTGTTTTTT	CASSTSLYIGTNEKLFF
TRBJ2-6	TRBV12-3/TRBV12-4	16	-	few	TGTGCCAGCAGCCTTACCCACAGCTCTGGGGCCAACGTCCTGACTTTC	CASSLTHSSGANVLTF
TRBJ2-7	TRBV20-1	15	TRBD2	many	TGCAGTGCTAGAGATTGGCTAGCGGCCACTTCCGAGCAGTACTTC	CSARDWLAATSEQYF
TRBJ2-1	TRBV7-9	15	-	-	TGTGCCAGCAGCCCCGGCCTAAAATCCTACAATGAGCAGTTCTTC	CASSPGLKSYNEQFF
TRBJ2-1	TRBV24-1	16	-	many	TGTGCCACCAGTGATTTGCCCACCCGGTTGGGGGCTGAGCAGTTCTTC	CATSDLPTRLGAEQFF
TRBJ2-5	TRBV4-1	15	-	-	TGCGCCAGCAGCCAAACGGGACTTTTTCAAGAGACCCAGTACTTC	CASSQTGLFQETQYF
TRBJ2-7	TRBV6-2/TRBV6-3	13	TRBD2	-	TGTGCCAGCGGACTAGCGGAGACCTACGAGCAGTACTTC	CASGLAETYEQYF
TRBJ1-1	TRBV20-1	15	-	-	TGCAGTGCTAGAGATCAAGGAGCCAGGGGTGGCAAAGCTTTCTTT	CSARDQGARGGKAFF
TRBJ2-7	TRBV5-1	14	TRBD1	-	TGCGCCAGCAGCTTGGGCGCCAGGGGGTCCGAGCAGTACTTC	CASSLGARGSEQYF
TRBJ2-3	TRBV6-1	15	-	many	TGTGCCAGCAGTGAAGCTACAGGAGGGGCAGATACGCAGTATTTT	CASSEATGGADTQYF
TRBJ2-7	TRBV12-3/TRBV12-4	14	TRBD1	many	TGTGCCAGCAGTCCCGGGACAGCATTCTACGAGCAGTACTTC	CASSPGTAFYEQYF
TRBJ2-7	TRBV10-3	15	TRBD2	few	TGTGCCATCAGTGGGACTAGCGGAGCAGTCTACGAGCAGTACTTC	CAISGTSGAVYEQYF
TRBJ2-7	TRBV4-1	17	TRBD2	few	TGCGCCAGCAGCCAAGATCCAGGACTAGCAAACGCCTACGAGCAGTACTTC	CASSQDPGLANAYEQYF
TRBJ2-7	TRBV20-1	13	-	-	TGCAGTACAAGAAAGGACAGCTCCTACGAGCAGTACTTC	CSTRKDSSYEQYF
TRBJ1-2	TRBV12-2	16	-	-	TGTGCAAGTCGCCCCCGGGTCCGACAGGGCCTGTATGGCTACACCTTC	CASRPRVRQGLYGYTF
TRBJ2-1	TRBV27	15	TRBD1	-	TGTGCCAGCAGTCCACCCGGGACAGGGATCAATGAGCAGTTCTTC	CASSPPGTGINEQFF
TRBJ2-7	TRBV4-1	15	-	few	TGCGCCAGCAGCCATCTCAGAGGTACTGCTAACGAGCAGTACTTC	CASSHLRGTANEQYF
TRBJ2-7	TRBV27	13	-	-	TGTGCCAGCAGCCAGGACAATTCCTACGAGCAGTACTTC	CASSQDNSYEQYF
TRBJ1-2	TRBV12-3/TRBV12-4	17	-	-	TGTGCCAGCAGTTTTGATTGGGGGCAGGGGACGGCCTGTGGCTACACCTTC	CASSFDWGQGTACGYTF
TRBJ2-7	TRBV10-3	16	-	once	TGTGCCATCAGTGATGGCCACGGGCAGGGAGAACACGAGCAGTACTTC	CAISDGHGQGEHEQYF
TRBJ1-5	TRBV7-8	13	-	-	TGTGCCAGCAGTCCTGTTGGCTATCAGCCCCAGCATTTT	CASSPVGYQPQHF
TRBJ2-3	TRBV10-3	15	TRBD2	-	TGTGCCATCAGTGACTGGCGGGAGAGGGCAGATACGCAGTATTTT	CAISDWRERADTQYF
TRBJ2-7	TRBV7-9	15	TRBD1	-	TGTGCCAGCAGCCCAGGTCTGGACAGGGTTTACGAGCAGTACTTC	CASSPGLDRVYEQYF
TRBJ2-7	TRBV12-3/TRBV12-4	16	TRBD1	few	TGTGCCAGCAGTCCGCTGGGACAGGGGAAAAATTCCGAGCAGTACTTC	CASSPLGQGKNSEQYF
TRBJ1-5	TRBV27	15	TRBD1	-	TGTGCCAGCAGTTTCGCACAGGGGAGCAATCAGCCCCAGCATTTT	CASSFAQGSNQPQHF
TRBJ2-3	TRBV6-1	15	TRBD2	-	TGTGCCAGCAGTGAAGACGCGGGGGGCCCAGATACGCAGTATTTT	CASSEDAGGPDTQYF
TRBJ2-1	TRBV5-1	15	-	few	TGCGCCAGCAGCATCCGGGACACCGGCTACAATGAGCAGTTCTTC	CASSIRDTGYNEQFF
TRBJ2-7	TRBV7-8	15	TRBD2	-	TGTGCCAGCAGACCCCCTTCGGGACTAGTTTTCGAGCAGTACTTC	CASRPPSGLVFEQYF
TRBJ1-5	TRBV4-1	17	-	many	TGCGCCAGCAGCCAAGATGGGGGTTTGGAGGTTACTCAGCCCCAGCATTTT	CASSQDGGLEVTQPQHF
TRBJ1-6	TRBV27	13	-	many	TGTGCCAGCAGTTTAAGTGCGGATTCACCCCTCCACTTT	CASSLSADSPLHF